These 16 T cell receptor beta chains share one sample of origin, sequenced in a study of human T cells and chemical hapten exposure. Sample time point: pre-sensitization, week 0. Treatment of the sample: therapeutic diphenylcyclopropenone sensitization with weekly scalp DPC. TCRdb recomputed calls from the RACE reads with MiXCR, one row per CDR3 protein. The sample includes more than 300,000 distinct CDR3 sequences, 4.5% to 6% of them seen just once. Here the sequenced sample was whole blood, taken in connection with sensitization to the hapten diphenylcyclopropenone (DPC). Source of these receptors: a woman in her forties or fifties with alopecia areata. Some clones in this sample may be carry-over from other donors' samples.

Of note for this clonotype: A clone one base away is much larger, so this may be a read error. The J gene is TRBJ1-5, the V gene TRBV7-9; D call uncertain. Trimming stripped 5 bases from V and 1 base from J, with 3 bases between. The CDR3 runs 12 residues. CDR1 and CDR2 (germline): SEHNR, FQNEAQ (reference sequence). Written as DNA, the CDR3 is TGTGCCAGCAGCGTCAGCAATCAGCCCCAGCATTTT. It encodes CASSVSNQPQHF.

A remark on this clonotype: It may be a read error: a sequence one base away is much more abundant. V is TRBV12-3 or TRBV12-4 and J is TRBJ2-3, with TRBD2 matching 8 bases. The CDR3 runs 17 residues. DNA for the CDR3: TGTGCCAGCAGTTTCGGTTCTACTAGCGGCAGCACATATACGCAGTATTTT. It is translated as CASSFGSTSGSTYTQYF.

At least ten counts were recorded for this clonotype. The V and J genes are TRBV21-1 and TRBJ2-7; TRBD1 is the table's D call, not checked against the DNA. TRBV21-1 is a known pseudogene. The CDR3 is 18 residues long. The CDR3 coding sequence is TGTGCCAGCAGCAAAGGGAACCGACAGGGCAGGGGCTCCTACGAGCAGTACTTC. This gives the protein CASSKGNRQGRGSYEQYF.

This chain joins TRBV6-6 and TRBJ1-5, with D uncertain. Germline CDR1 MNHNY, CDR2 SVGAGI (reference sequence). The CDR3 consists of 12 residues. Trimming took off 2 bases at V and 7 bases at J, with 6 bases between the two ends. The CDR3, as DNA: TGTGCCAGCAGTTACGGGGAACAGCCCCAGCATTTT. Encoded protein: CASSYGEQPQHF.

This clonotype occurred many times. This chain connects TRBV20-1 to TRBJ2-1; the D is unclear. Germline-derived CDR1 and CDR2 are DFQATT and SNEGSKA (reference sequence). The ends were cut back, 0 bases at V and 3 bases at J, with 3 bases in the middle. The CDR3 is made up of 12 amino acids. CDR3 DNA sequence: TGCAGTGCTAGAGAGGGCTACAATGAGCAGTTCTTC. This codes for CSAREGYNEQFF.

The sample holds a few counts of this clonotype. The V call is TRBV12-5, the J call TRBJ1-5, with D possibly being TRBD1 (5 bases). This CDR3 is 16 amino acids long. The V gene lost 5 bases and the J gene lost 0 bases, with 14 bases spanning the gap. CDR1 is LGHNT and CDR2 is FRNRAP in the germline V gene. The CDR3 sequence is CASGTSGESSNQPQHF. CDR3 nucleotide sequence: TGTGCTAGTGGTACCTCGGGGGAGAGTAGCAATCAGCCCCAGCATTTT. The full variable domain, rest sourced from reference TRBV12-5 and TRBJ1-5, is DARVTQTPRHKVTEMGQEVTMRCQPILGHNTVFWYRQTMMQGLELLAYFRNRAPLDDSGMPKDRFSAEMPDATLATLKIQPSEPRDSAVYFCASGTSGESSNQPQHFGDGTRLSIL.

Worth noting for this clonotype: Being one base from a much bigger clone, this may be a read error. This CDR3 fails to terminate in the conserved phenylalanine or tryptophan, so it likely reflects a read error. J is TRBJ2-3 and V is TRBV12-3 or TRBV12-4, with D unclear. V was pared by 8 bases and J by 5 bases, with 11 bases between. The CDR3 runs 12 residues. The DNA of the CDR3 is TGTGCCAGCGGGTTTATCTTAGATACGCAGTATCTT. Translating gives CASGFILDTQYL.

This clonotype was seen ten or more times. The chain links TRBV29-1 to TRBJ2-6; D uncertain. V was clipped by 2 bases and J by 0 bases, with 2 bases between them. The CDR3 spans 13 residues. In germline, CDR1 is SQVTM, CDR2 ANQGSEA. The CDR3 region is CSVEFSGANVLTF. CDR3 DNA: TGCAGCGTTGAATTCTCTGGGGCCAACGTCCTGACTTTC.

This clonotype came up many times. The genes are TRBV5-5 and TRBJ1-1; D gene unclear. There are 14 residues in the CDR3. V lost 3 bases and J lost 0, with 9 bases in between. Germline values: CDR1 SGHKS, CDR2 YYEKEE (reference sequence). In DNA, the CDR3 is TGTGCCAGCAGCTCCTCCACCATGAACACTGAAGCTTTCTTT. This codes for CASSSSTMNTEAFF.

This chain links TRBV7-6 with TRBJ2-2; D is undetermined. Germline V gene lookup returns CDR1 SGHVS and CDR2 FNYEAQ. The CDR3 extends over 12 amino acids. V was trimmed by 5 bases and J by 8 bases, leaving 9 bases between them. In DNA form, the CDR3 reads TGTGCCAGCAGCCCCTTAGAGGGGGAGCTGTTTTTT. As protein: CASSPLEGELFF.

This clonotype appeared a few times. This rearrangement joins TRBV15 to TRBJ2-3; D is possibly TRBD2 (6 bases). The V end lost 4 bases, the J end lost 0 bases, and 14 bases lay between the germline ends. The CDR3 is 16 amino acids. CDR1 and CDR2 (germline): LNHNV, YYDKDF (reference sequence). The CDR3 bases are TGTGCCACCAGCAAGTCCCCGGGAGTCAGCACAGATACGCAGTATTTT. It encodes CATSKSPGVSTDTQYF.

This clonotype was seen many times. The chain combines TRBV20-1 with TRBJ1-1, with D hard to call. This CDR3 has 13 amino acids. Trimming shortened V by 1 base and J by 5 bases, and 11 bases separated the two germline ends. CDR1 DFQATT and CDR2 SNEGSKA come from the germline V gene (reference sequence). CDR3 nucleotide sequence: TGCAGTGCTAGAGGAGACTCGAGGACTGAAGCTTTCTTT. This sequence encodes CSARGDSRTEAFF.

This clonotype turned up a few times. The CDR3 region is CASSLWGVQAKAFF. CDR3 DNA: TGTGCCAGCAGCTTGTGGGGTGTACAGGCGAAAGCTTTCTTT. The genes are TRBV5-6 and TRBJ1-1; D is perhaps TRBD1 (5 bases). V was trimmed by 1 base and J by 9 bases, leaving 16 bases between them. The CDR3 has 14 amino acids. In germline, CDR1 is SGHDT, CDR2 YYEEEE.

This clonotype was recorded many times. V gene TRBV13 combines with J gene TRBJ2-7; D is perhaps TRBD1 (5 bases). The V gene's germline CDR1 is PRHDT and CDR2 FYEKMQ (reference sequence). The CDR3 loop spans 14 amino acids. The germline V and J ends were trimmed by 4 bases and 0 bases, with 10 bases remaining between them. The CDR3 loop reads CASSSRQSSYEQYF. Written as DNA, the CDR3 is TGTGCCAGCAGCTCCCGACAGAGCTCCTACGAGCAGTACTTC.

This clonotype appeared many times. V is TRBV7-3 and J is TRBJ1-1, with D hard to call. The CDR3 totals 13 residues. V lost 8 bases and J lost 0, with 10 bases in between. Per the germline V gene, CDR1 is SGHTA and CDR2 is FQGTGA. DNA of the CDR3: TGTGCCAGCTCGATAGCAATGAACACTGAAGCTTTCTTT. Protein: CASSIAMNTEAFF.

This clonotype was recorded at least ten times. The V call is TRBV6-2 or TRBV6-3, the J call TRBJ1-1; D may be TRBD1 (6 bases). CDR3 size: 14 residues. Germline CDR1 reads MNHEY; CDR2 reads SVGEGT. V lost 3 bases and J lost 5, with 13 bases in between. This CDR3 reads CASSYHREQTEAFF. The DNA of the CDR3 is TGTGCCAGCAGTTATCACAGGGAACAAACTGAAGCTTTCTTT.